This paragraph reports one T cell receptor beta chain. Its cognate antigen is unknown. These data belong to a study of siplizumab effects on memory and regulatory T cells. The method was immunoSEQ multiplex PCR; TCRdb's version includes in-frame clones alone and lacks a portion of them. In the table there are about 56,000 clones, just over 95% of which are singletons. V was clipped by 1 base and J by 5 bases, with 13 bases between them. This CDR3 has 15 residues. CDR1 and CDR2 (germline): MDHEN, SYDVKM. Regarding the study as a whole: Alloreactive sequences from unstimulated CD4+ memory cells fell significantly with siplizumab. Naive T cells apparently outstripped memory cells in diversity and seemed major alloresponse contributors. Unstimulated subsets contained matches for only a minor fraction of alloreactive clones.

Sequenced: naive CD8+ T cells sorted from blood. The TCR was taken from a human donor in good health. The chain couples TRBV28 to TRBJ2-3, with D perhaps matching TRBD2 (5 bases). DNA for the CDR3: TGTGCCAGCAGTTTATTCCCCGGGAAGGTAGATACGCAGTATTTT. Its translation is CASSLFPGKVDTQYF.